Listed here are 24 T cell receptor beta chains from one sample, sequenced in a study of OX40 agonist ivuxolimab in advanced cancers. Sequencing was performed with immunoSEQ multiplex PCR; in TCRdb, only in-frame clones are kept and a portion is missing. This table holds 55,000 to 70,000 clones, around 90% found once. Source: CD4+ or CD8+ T cells sorted from blood, taken in a trial of the OX40 agonist ivuxolimab. These receptors originate from an adult with an advanced solid tumor such as melanoma, head and neck, liver or kidney cancer.

The J gene is TRBJ2-3, the V gene TRBV5-1, with 12 bases fitting TRBD1. CDR1 is SGHRS and CDR2 is YFSETQ in the germline V gene. V gave up 3 bases and J gave up 5 bases; unmatched junction bases: 7. This CDR3 is built from 16 residues. CDR3 loop: CASSSPGQGAEDTQYF. CDR3 DNA: TGCGCCAGCAGCTCCCCGGGACAGGGGGCCGAAGATACGCAGTATTTT.

This chain connects TRBV4-1 to TRBJ2-1, with TRBD2 matching over 8 bases. Germline V gives CDR1 MGHRA, CDR2 YSYEKL. V was clipped by 3 bases and J by 5 bases; unmatched bases: 6. The CDR3 has 15 amino acids. This CDR3 reads CASSHLSGANNEQFF. CDR3 DNA sequence: TGCGCCAGCAGCCACCTTAGCGGGGCAAACAATGAGCAGTTCTTC.

This clone was observed once. The gene calls are TRBV19 and TRBJ2-5, with 8 bases fitting TRBD2. V lost 3 bases and J lost 5; bases outside the gene matches: 11. Per the germline V gene, CDR1 is LNHDA and CDR2 is SQIVND (reference sequence). The CDR3 is 16 residues long. CDR3 sequence: CASSIGAGAGWETQYF. The CDR3 nucleotides are TGTGCCAGTAGTATTGGAGCGGGGGCCGGCTGGGAGACCCAGTACTTC.

This chain uses TRBV27 with TRBJ2-7, with 7 bases matching TRBD2. Germline CDR1 and CDR2: MNHEY and SMNVEV (reference sequence). The CDR3 is 15 residues long. With 2 bases clipped from V and 2 bases from J, the junction kept 6 bases outside the gene matches. Written as DNA, the CDR3 is TGTGCCAGCAGTTTAGCTAGCGGAGCCCCCTACGAGCAGTACTTC. Protein product: CASSLASGAPYEQYF.

The CDR3 sequence is CASSLVSRGEETQYF. The CDR3 nucleotides read TGTGCCAGCAGCTTGGTTTCCAGGGGGGAGGAGACCCAGTACTTC. The V gene is TRBV5-6, the J gene TRBJ2-5, with D perhaps TRBD1 (7 bases). Germline CDR1 and CDR2: SGHDT and YYEEEE. CDR3 length equals 15 residues. Trimming removed 0 bases from V and 5 bases from J, with 14 bases in between.

The chain has TRBV4-1 and TRBJ2-2; 11 bases agree with TRBD1. CDR1 and CDR2 from the germline V gene are MGHRA and YSYEKL. Trimming cost V 1 base and J 3 bases; bases outside gene matches: 7. The CDR3 contains 18 residues. The CDR3 DNA follows: TGCGCCAGCAGCCAAGGCGGACAGGGGGCAATGGACACCGGGGAGCTGTTTTTT. It translates to CASSQGGQGAMDTGELFF.

The chain recombines TRBV7-8 with TRBJ2-3; TRBD2 matches at 10 bases. V gave up 5 bases and J gave up 5 bases; unmatched junction bases: 7. The CDR3 is made up of 15 amino acids. The V gene's germline CDR1 is SGHVS and CDR2 FQNEAQ. This CDR3 reads CASSTGTSEEDTQYF. CDR3 bases: TGTGCCAGCAGCACCGGGACTAGCGAAGAAGATACGCAGTATTTT.

V is TRBV13 and J is TRBJ2-7, with a tentative D call TRBD1 (5 bases). The CDR3 length is 13 residues. Trimming pared 3 bases from V and 6 bases from J, leaving 12 bases between. The germline gives CDR1 PRHDT, CDR2 FYEKMQ (reference sequence). CDR3 sequence: CASSLQGSGEQYF. The CDR3 DNA reads as TGTGCCAGCAGCTTGCAGGGTTCTGGCGAGCAGTACTTC.

The CDR3 DNA reads as TGCGCCAGCAGCCTAGAGACAGGCTCTAGCAATCAGCCCCAGCATTTT. Its translation: CASSLETGSSNQPQHF. The gene calls are TRBV4-1 and TRBJ1-5; the D gene is possibly TRBD1 (6 bases). The V gene's germline CDR1 is MGHRA and CDR2 YSYEKL. The CDR3 is made up of 16 amino acids. Trimming cost V 4 bases and J 0 bases, with 13 bases left between them.

The chain recombines TRBV5-6 with TRBJ1-5; D unclear. Looked up from germline, CDR1 is SGHDT and CDR2 is YYEEEE. This CDR3 has 12 residues. The V and J ends lost 0 bases and 3 bases respectively, with 1 base between them. In nucleotides, the CDR3 is TGTGCCAGCAGCTTGGTCAATCAGCCCCAGCATTTT. Protein product: CASSLVNQPQHF.

The genes are TRBV5-5 and TRBJ1-5, with 8 bases identical to TRBD1. Trimming at V came to 4 bases and at J to 6 bases, leaving 3 bases not matched to a gene. The CDR3 totals 13 residues. Per the germline V gene, CDR1 is SGHKS and CDR2 is YYEKEE (reference sequence). For the CDR3, the DNA is TGTGCCAGCAGCGGGGACAGGAGTCAGCCCCAGCATTTT. It encodes CASSGDRSQPQHF.

The chain carries TRBV30 and TRBJ2-7; no clear D. The CDR3 extends over 13 amino acids. Germline CDR1 GTSNPN, CDR2 SVGIG (reference sequence). Trimming took 7 bases from V and 1 from J, leaving 14 bases between them. For the CDR3, the DNA is TGTGCCTATGATCAGGAGTTATCCTACGAGCAGTACTTC. Translating it yields CAYDQELSYEQYF. Filled out from reference TRBV30 and TRBJ2-7, the complete variable domain reads SQTIHQWPATLVQPVGSPLSLECTVEGTSNPNLYWYRQAAGRGLQLLFYSVGIGQISSEVPQNLSASRPQDRQFILSSKKLLLSDSGFYLCAYDQELSYEQYFGPGTRLTVT.

The rearrangement uses TRBV6-6 and TRBJ1-1, with 8 bases fitting TRBD1. Germline trimming cut 5 bases from V and 10 bases from J; bases unmatched to any gene: 9. The germline V gene has CDR1 MNHNY and CDR2 SVGAGI (reference sequence). CDR3 length: 13 amino acids. As DNA, the CDR3 is TGTGCCAGCAGTGACCCAGGGGGCTGGGGAGCTTTCTTT. Protein product: CASSDPGGWGAFF.

The chain is built from TRBV29-1 and TRBJ2-7; D is possibly TRBD1 or TRBD2 (6 bases each). The CDR3 length is 16 residues. Germline CDR1 is SQVTM and CDR2 is ANQGSEA. V was shortened by 2 bases and J by 1 base, with 18 bases between the two germline ends. The CDR3 coding sequence is TGCAGCGTTGAATTGCGGGGCAGGGGAGGTTCCTACGAGCAGTACTTC. This sequence encodes CSVELRGRGGSYEQYF.

The CDR3 here is CASRRTGLGYEQYF. In nucleotides, the CDR3 is TGTGCCAGCAGGAGGACAGGGCTAGGTTACGAGCAGTACTTC. The chain couples TRBV7-9 to TRBJ2-7, with 8 positions matching TRBD1. The CDR3 is 14 amino acids. V was pared by 6 bases and J by 4 bases, with 8 bases of the junction left unmatched. CDR1 and CDR2 from the germline V gene are SEHNR and FQNEAQ (reference sequence).

This sequence joins TRBV9 and TRBJ1-1; D unresolved. Germline assignment: CDR1 SGDLS and CDR2 YYNGEE. This CDR3 is built from 13 residues. V dropped 0 bases and J dropped 1 base, with 4 bases sitting between them. The CDR3 loop is CASSVGENTEAFF. The CDR3 DNA reads as TGTGCCAGCAGCGTAGGTGAGAACACTGAAGCTTTCTTT.

V and J are TRBV7-8 and TRBJ1-3; TRBD1 aligns across 7 bases. J was trimmed by 3 bases and V by 2 bases; bases with no gene match: 7. The CDR3 has 16 amino acids. Germline lookup yields CDR1 SGHVS and CDR2 FQNEAQ. Here the CDR3 DNA reads TGTGCCAGCAGCTTATCAGAGGGGGCGCGTGGAAACACCATATATTTT. Protein: CASSLSEGARGNTIYF.

This sequence joins TRBV5-5 and TRBJ2-7, with a possible D match to TRBD1 (6 bases). The V gene lost 0 bases and the J gene lost 5 bases, with 18 bases spanning the gap. The V gene's germline CDR1 is SGHKS and CDR2 YYEKEE (reference sequence). This CDR3 has 16 residues. The CDR3 region is CASSLASGRGTNEQYF. The CDR3 nucleotides read TGTGCCAGCAGCTTGGCATCAGGCAGGGGTACGAACGAGCAGTACTTC.

The genes are TRBV7-9 and TRBJ1-4; maybe TRBD1 (5 bases). CDR3 size: 14 residues. V was trimmed by 3 bases and J by 7 bases, leaving 12 bases between them. Germline loops: CDR1 SEHNR, CDR2 FQNEAQ (reference sequence). CDR3 in DNA: TGTGCCAGCAGCTTTGGGACTGCTCTTGAAAAACTGTTTTTT. Its protein product is CASSFGTALEKLFF.

A single count supports this clone. The chain is built from TRBV4-1 and TRBJ2-7, with D tentatively TRBD1 (6 bases). The CDR3 consists of 15 residues. Germline V gene data show CDR1 as MGHRA and CDR2 as YSYEKL. With 0 bases removed from V and 1 base from J, the gap between germline ends came to 10 bases. CDR3 sequence: CASSQERGQSYEQYF. The CDR3 bases are TGCGCCAGCAGCCAAGAACGTGGACAGTCCTACGAGCAGTACTTC.

This rearrangement joins TRBV9 to TRBJ1-2; tentative D call: TRBD1 (5 bases). CDR1 and CDR2 from the germline V gene are SGDLS and YYNGEE. This CDR3 region has 14 residues. Trimming shortened V by 3 bases and J by 8 bases, and 17 bases separated the two germline ends. CDR3 sequence reads: CASSGQGGLGGYTF. For the CDR3, the DNA is TGTGCCAGCAGCGGTCAGGGAGGGTTGGGAGGCTACACCTTC. The full variable domain, in which reference TRBV9 and TRBJ1-2 provide the parts outside the CDR3, is DSGVTQTPKHLITATGQRVTLRCSPRSGDLSVYWYQQSLDQGLQFLIQYYNGEERAKGNILERFSAQQFPDLHSELNLSSLELGDSALYFCASSGQGGLGGYTFGSGTRLTVV.

The chain uses TRBV7-8 and TRBJ2-7, with D possibly TRBD1 on 6 matching bases. CDR3 size: 15 residues. The V end lost 1 base, the J end lost 6 bases, and 16 bases lay between the germline ends. Germline V gene data show CDR1 as SGHVS and CDR2 as FQNEAQ. For the CDR3, the DNA is TGTGCCAGCAGCTTAGTAGGGGGTTATCAAGCCGAGCAGTACTTC. Its translation is CASSLVGGYQAEQYF.

This clone was observed a single time. The chain links TRBV27 to TRBJ2-7, with 8 nucleotides matching TRBD1. The J segment lost 9 bases and the V segment lost 8 bases, leaving 15 bases of the junction unmatched. The CDR3 extends over 14 amino acids. Germline CDR1 and CDR2: MNHEY and SMNVEV (reference sequence). The CDR3 reads CASGPGQAIAGQYF. The CDR3 DNA follows: TGTGCCAGCGGTCCGGGACAGGCGATTGCTGGGCAGTACTTC.

The chain has TRBV7-2 and TRBJ2-3; 8 bases fit TRBD2. V shed 1 base and J 6 bases; nucleotides not matched to a gene: 9. The CDR3 totals 16 residues. Germline V gene lookup returns CDR1 SGHTA and CDR2 FQGNSA. The CDR3 nucleotides are TGTGCCAGCAGCTTAGTTTTCGGGGGGGCCCATGATACGCAGTATTTT. The encoded protein is CASSLVFGGAHDTQYF.